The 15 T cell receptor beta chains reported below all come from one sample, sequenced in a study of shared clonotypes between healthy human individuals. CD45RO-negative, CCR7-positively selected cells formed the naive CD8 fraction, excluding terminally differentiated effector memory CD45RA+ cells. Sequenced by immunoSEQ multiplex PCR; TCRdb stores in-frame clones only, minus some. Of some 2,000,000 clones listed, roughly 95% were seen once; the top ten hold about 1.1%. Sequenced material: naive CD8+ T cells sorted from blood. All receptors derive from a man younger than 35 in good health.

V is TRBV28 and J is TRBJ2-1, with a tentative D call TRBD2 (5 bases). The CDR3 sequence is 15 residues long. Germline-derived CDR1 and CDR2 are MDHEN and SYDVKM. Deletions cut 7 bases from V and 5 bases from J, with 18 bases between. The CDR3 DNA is TGTGCCAGCACCGGAGGCGCGACACTAAACAATGAGCAGTTCTTC. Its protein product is CASTGGATLNNEQFF.

This chain's CDR3 is CASSLRGLQADTQYF. The CDR3 bases are TGTGCCAGCAGTTTACGAGGCCTGCAGGCGGATACGCAGTATTTT. The J gene is TRBJ2-3, the V gene TRBV28; D is uncertain. Germline CDR1 is MDHEN and CDR2 is SYDVKM. This CDR3 has 15 residues. V lost 2 bases, J lost 6 bases, and 15 bases lay in between. The variable domain in full, with the rest retrieved from reference TRBV28 and TRBJ2-3, is DVKVTQSSRYLVKRTGEKVFLECVQDMDHENMFWYRQDPGLGLRLIYFSYDVKMKEKGDIPEGYSVSREKKERFSLILESASTNQTSMYLCASSLRGLQADTQYFGPGTRLTVL.

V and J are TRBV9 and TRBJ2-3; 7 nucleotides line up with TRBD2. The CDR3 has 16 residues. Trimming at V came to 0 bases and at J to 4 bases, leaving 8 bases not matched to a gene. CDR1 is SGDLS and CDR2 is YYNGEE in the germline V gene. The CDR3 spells CASSVDTGGKADTQYF. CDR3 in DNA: TGTGCCAGCAGCGTAGATACGGGAGGAAAGGCAGATACGCAGTATTTT.

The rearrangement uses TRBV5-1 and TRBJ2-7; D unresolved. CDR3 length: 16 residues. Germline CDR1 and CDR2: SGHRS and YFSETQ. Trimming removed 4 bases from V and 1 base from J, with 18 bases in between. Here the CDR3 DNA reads TGCGCCAGCAGCCCATTGCTCCAGACCCCTTCCTACGAGCAGTACTTC. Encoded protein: CASSPLLQTPSYEQYF.

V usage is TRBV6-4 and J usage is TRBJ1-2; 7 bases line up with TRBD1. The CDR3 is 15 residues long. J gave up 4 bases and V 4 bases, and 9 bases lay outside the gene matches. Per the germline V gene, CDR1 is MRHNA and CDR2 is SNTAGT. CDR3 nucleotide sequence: TGTGCCAGCAGTGCGGGAGGGACAGCAATCTATGGCTACACCTTC. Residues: CASSAGGTAIYGYTF.

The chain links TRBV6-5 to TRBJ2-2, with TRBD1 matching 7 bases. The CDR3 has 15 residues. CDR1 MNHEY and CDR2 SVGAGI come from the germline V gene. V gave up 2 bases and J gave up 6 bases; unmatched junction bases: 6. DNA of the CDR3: TGTGCCAGCAGTTACGGGACAGCCGGCTCCGGGGAGCTGTTTTTT. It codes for CASSYGTAGSGELFF.

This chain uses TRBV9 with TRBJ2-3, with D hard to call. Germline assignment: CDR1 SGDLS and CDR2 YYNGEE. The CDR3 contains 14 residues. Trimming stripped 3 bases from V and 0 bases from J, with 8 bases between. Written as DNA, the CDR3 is TGTGCCAGCAGCGGAAGGGCCAGCACAGATACGCAGTATTTT. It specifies CASSGRASTDTQYF.

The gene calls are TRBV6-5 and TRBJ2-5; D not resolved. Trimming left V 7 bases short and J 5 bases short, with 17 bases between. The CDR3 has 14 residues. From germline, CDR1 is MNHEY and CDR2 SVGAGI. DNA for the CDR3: TGTGCCAGCAAAAAATTTGGGGTTGCGGAGACCCAGTACTTC. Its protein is CASKKFGVAETQYF.

CDR3 protein: CASSRGGQIQDEKLFF. CDR3 sequence (DNA): TGTGCCAGCAGCAGGGGGGGACAGATCCAAGATGAAAAACTGTTTTTT. V and J are TRBV11-2 and TRBJ1-4; 7 bases fit TRBD1. The trim removed 5 bases at V and 6 bases at J, leaving 12 bases unmatched. CDR1 and CDR2 from the germline V gene are SGHAT and FQNNGV. The CDR3 covers 16 residues. The full variable domain, completed using reference TRBV11-2 and TRBJ1-4, is EAGVAQSPRYKIIEKRQSVAFWCNPISGHATLYWYQQILGQGPKLLIQFQNNGVVDDSQLPKDRFSAERLKGVDSTLKIQPAKLEDSAVYLCASSRGGQIQDEKLFFGSGTQLSVL.

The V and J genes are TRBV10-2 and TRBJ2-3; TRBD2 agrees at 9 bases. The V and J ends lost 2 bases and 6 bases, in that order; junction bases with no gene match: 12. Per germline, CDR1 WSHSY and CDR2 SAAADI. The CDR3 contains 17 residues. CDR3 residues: CASSEGWATSGQDTQYF. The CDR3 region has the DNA TGCGCCAGCAGTGAGGGGTGGGCGACTAGCGGCCAGGATACGCAGTATTTT.

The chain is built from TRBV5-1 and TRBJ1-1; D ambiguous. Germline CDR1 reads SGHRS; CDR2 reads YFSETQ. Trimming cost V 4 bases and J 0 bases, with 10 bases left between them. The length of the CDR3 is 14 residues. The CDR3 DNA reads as TGCGCCAGCAGCCCCCAGGACCTGAACACTGAAGCTTTCTTT. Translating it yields CASSPQDLNTEAFF.

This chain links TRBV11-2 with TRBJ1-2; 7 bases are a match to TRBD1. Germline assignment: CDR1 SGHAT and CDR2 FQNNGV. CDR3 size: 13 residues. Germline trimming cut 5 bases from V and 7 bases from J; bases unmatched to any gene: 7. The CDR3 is CASSKTGYLGYTF. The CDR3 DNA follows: TGTGCCAGCAGCAAGACAGGGTATCTTGGCTACACCTTC.

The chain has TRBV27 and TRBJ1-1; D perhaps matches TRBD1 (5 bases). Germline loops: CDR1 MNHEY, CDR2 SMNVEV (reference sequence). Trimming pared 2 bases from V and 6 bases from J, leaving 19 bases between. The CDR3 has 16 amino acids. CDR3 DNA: TGTGCCAGCAGTTTAACCTTCTCCGGGACGCGAGCTGAAGCTTTCTTT. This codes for CASSLTFSGTRAEAFF.

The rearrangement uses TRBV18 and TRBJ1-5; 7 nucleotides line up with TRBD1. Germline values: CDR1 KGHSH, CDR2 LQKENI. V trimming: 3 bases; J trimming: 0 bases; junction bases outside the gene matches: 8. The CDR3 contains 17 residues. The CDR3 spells CASSPQGGRSSNQPQHF. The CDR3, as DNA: TGTGCCAGCTCACCGCAGGGGGGGCGGAGTAGCAATCAGCCCCAGCATTTT.

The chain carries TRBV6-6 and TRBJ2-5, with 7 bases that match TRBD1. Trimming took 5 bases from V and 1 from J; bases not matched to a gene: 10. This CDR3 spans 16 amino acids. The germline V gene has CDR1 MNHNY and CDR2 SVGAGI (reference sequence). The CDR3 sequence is CASSTGVLVGQETQYF. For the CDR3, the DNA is TGTGCCAGCAGTACAGGGGTACTAGTCGGCCAAGAGACCCAGTACTTC.